The 28 T cell receptor beta chains below all came from one sample that was sequenced in a study of response to subunit inactivated influenza vaccine. MiXCR, run by TCRdb on the RT-PCR reads, gives a single entry per CDR3 protein. The sample holds about 650,000 distinct CDR3 sequences, approximately 15% seen once. Sequenced material: PBMCs from blood, taken approximately 13 days after vaccination. The source is a man aged 50-59 years who received an inactivated influenza vaccine.

The chain carries TRBV12-3 or TRBV12-4 and TRBJ2-5, with TRBD2 identical over 12 bases. The CDR3 totals 16 residues. J was trimmed by 5 bases and V by 5 bases; bases with no gene match: 9. The CDR3: CASSPTTSGSRETQYF. The CDR3 DNA follows: TGTGCCAGCAGTCCTACGACTAGCGGGAGTCGGGAGACCCAGTACTTC.

The chain joins TRBV24-1 to TRBJ2-1; TRBD2 agrees at 16 bases. V lost 11 bases to trimming and J lost 10 bases; unmatched junction nucleotides: 13. In germline, CDR1 is KGHDR, CDR2 SFDVKD. This CDR3 has 16 amino acids. CDR3 nucleotide sequence: TGTGCCAGCACTTTTATTGGGACTAGCGGGAGGGGGGAGCAGTTCTTC. Its protein is CASTFIGTSGRGEQFF.

This clonotype appeared a few times. The chain has TRBV2 and TRBJ2-7; 12 nucleotides align to TRBD2. Germline CDR1 reads SNHLY; CDR2 reads FYNNEI. V lost 6 bases to trimming and J lost 7 bases; unmatched junction nucleotides: 13. The CDR3 has 16 residues. The CDR3 DNA reads as TGTGCCAGCAGGACCCCCCTAGCGGGAGGGACAGTAGAGCAGTACTTC. Encoded protein: CASRTPLAGGTVEQYF.

This clonotype was counted at least ten times. CDR3 sequence reads: CASSSSLRGKYNEQFF. The CDR3, as DNA: TGTGCCAGCAGTTCATCCCTGCGGGGGAAATACAATGAGCAGTTCTTC. The rearrangement joins TRBV6-2 or TRBV6-3 to TRBJ2-1; TRBD2 aligns across 7 bases. The germline gives CDR1 MNHEY, CDR2 SVGEGT. The CDR3 covers 16 residues. The V and J ends lost 4 bases and 4 bases, in that order; junction bases with no gene match: 10.

This clonotype was observed a few times. The V gene is TRBV12-3 or TRBV12-4, the J gene TRBJ2-2; 12 bases are shared with TRBD2. This CDR3 has 16 amino acids. V lost 6 bases, J lost 5 bases, and 7 bases stayed unmatched. CDR3 bases: TGTGCCAGCAGGCAGACTAGCGGGAGTGGAACCGGGGAGCTGTTTTTT. Its protein is CASRQTSGSGTGELFF.

This clonotype was recorded a few times. V is TRBV3-1 and J is TRBJ2-1; D remains ambiguous. Germline V gives CDR1 LGHDT, CDR2 YNNKEL (reference sequence). V was trimmed by 0 bases and J by 7 bases, leaving 10 bases between them. This CDR3 is built from 14 residues. For the CDR3, the DNA is TGTGCCAGCAGCCAAGATCGATTTGGGAATGAGCAGTTCTTC. Its protein is CASSQDRFGNEQFF.

There are a few counts of this clonotype. The chain employs TRBV5-1 and TRBJ1-2; TRBD1 agrees at 8 bases. The V segment lost 6 bases and the J segment 8 bases; nucleotides outside the gene matches: 9. This CDR3 has 13 residues. Germline assignment: CDR1 SGHRS and CDR2 YFSETQ. CDR3 nucleotide sequence: TGCGCCAGCAACCCCGACAGGGGCGGAGGCTACACCTTC. It specifies CASNPDRGGGYTF.

The V and J genes are TRBV6-5 and TRBJ2-7, with 8 nucleotides matching TRBD1. Unmatched junction bases numbered 11, after V lost 2 bases and J lost 5 bases. Looked up from germline, CDR1 is MNHEY and CDR2 is SVGAGI. This CDR3 is built from 16 residues. In nucleotides, the CDR3 is TGTGCCAGCAGTTACGGGCAGGGGGCTCTCCTAGACGAGCAGTACTTC. Translated, it gives CASSYGQGALLDEQYF.

This clonotype occurred once. The V gene is TRBV7-2, the J gene TRBJ2-7, with TRBD1 as a possible D gene (8 bases). The CDR3 contains 16 residues. Trimming took off 5 bases at V and 0 bases at J, with 17 bases between the two ends. The germline V gene has CDR1 SGHTA and CDR2 FQGNSA. CDR3 residues: CASSQLQGGASYEQYF. In nucleotides, the CDR3 is TGTGCCAGCAGCCAGCTACAGGGGGGGGCCTCCTACGAGCAGTACTTC. The whole variable domain, filled in from reference TRBV7-2 and TRBJ2-7, reads GAGVSQSPSNKVTEKGKDVELRCDPISGHTALYWYRQSLGQGLEFLIYFQGNSAPDKSGLPSDRFSAERTGGSVSTLTIQRTQQEDSAVYLCASSQLQGGASYEQYFGPGTRLTVT.

This clonotype occurred many times. The V gene is TRBV6-1, the J gene TRBJ2-1; TRBD1 or TRBD2 may be the D gene (5 bases each). The CDR3 is 15 amino acids. Germline V gene lookup returns CDR1 MNHNS and CDR2 SASEGT. V lost 6 bases to trimming and J lost 4 bases, with 16 bases between them. The DNA for the CDR3 is TGTGCCAGCAGGTCTAAGCCGGGACCTTACAATGAGCAGTTCTTC. It translates to CASRSKPGPYNEQFF.

A few counts support this clonotype. The chain is built from TRBV24-1 and TRBJ2-3; 8 nucleotides agree with TRBD1. The junction had 7 bases not matched to a gene; V was cut back by 3 bases and J by 6 bases. The CDR3 is 15 amino acids. Per germline, CDR1 KGHDR and CDR2 SFDVKD. The CDR3 sequence: CATSDPGQGRDTQYF. In DNA, the CDR3 is TGTGCCACCAGTGATCCCGGACAGGGAAGGGATACGCAGTATTTT.

This clonotype was recorded a few times. This chain uses TRBV19 with TRBJ1-3, with D possibly TRBD1 on 5 matching bases. V was trimmed by 8 bases and J by 0 bases, leaving 14 bases between them. Germline V gene data show CDR1 as LNHDA and CDR2 as SQIVND (reference sequence). The CDR3 has 15 amino acids. For the CDR3, the DNA is TGTGCCAGTGAGTCGGGACTGCACTCTGGAAACACCATATATTTT. Translating it yields CASESGLHSGNTIYF.

The chain is built from TRBV6-2 or TRBV6-3 and TRBJ1-2, with no clear D. The V end lost 7 bases, the J end lost 2 bases, and 11 bases lay between the germline ends. The germline gives CDR1 MNHEY, CDR2 SVGEGT. CDR3 length: 13 amino acids. CDR3 sequence (DNA): TGTGCCAGCACCATCAGAGAGAACTATGGCTACACCTTC. It yields the protein CASTIRENYGYTF.

This clonotype has just a few counts. J is TRBJ1-5 and V is TRBV10-3, with D tentatively TRBD1 (6 bases). The CDR3 runs to 15 residues. The germline V gene has CDR1 ENHRY and CDR2 SYGVKD. The ends were cut back, 4 bases at V and 8 bases at J, with 18 bases in the middle. Here the CDR3 reads CAISAKGGVVKPQHF. The CDR3 DNA sequence: TGTGCCATCAGTGCTAAAGGGGGGGTGGTTAAGCCCCAGCATTTT.

This clonotype has just a few counts. The chain carries TRBV20-1 and TRBJ2-7, with 8 nucleotides matching TRBD1. This CDR3 contains 14 residues. Trimming took 6 bases from V and 6 from J; bases not matched to a gene: 13. Germline V gene sequence: CDR1 DFQATT, CDR2 SNEGSKA (reference sequence). CDR3 DNA: TGCAGTGCAATTCTTCGAGACAGGGGTCGCGAGCAGTACTTC. This sequence encodes CSAILRDRGREQYF.

The V and J genes are TRBV15 and TRBJ2-4; D ambiguous. Trimming pared 0 bases from V and 0 bases from J, leaving 6 bases between. This CDR3 is built from 15 residues. The germline V gene encodes CDR1 LNHNV and CDR2 YYDKDF (reference sequence). The CDR3 spells CATSRDVIAKNIQYF. CDR3 in DNA: TGTGCCACCAGCAGAGATGTTATAGCCAAAAACATTCAGTACTTC.

This clonotype was detected many times. The chain is built from TRBV2 and TRBJ2-3, with 7 bases fitting TRBD2. Germline V lookup: CDR1 SNHLY, CDR2 FYNNEI. The trim removed 1 base at V and 0 bases at J, leaving 4 bases unmatched. The CDR3 covers 16 residues. The CDR3 is CASSEGLAASTDTQYF. CDR3 bases: TGTGCCAGCAGTGAAGGGCTAGCGGCTAGCACAGATACGCAGTATTTT.

The rearrangement joins TRBV5-1 to TRBJ2-1; TRBD2 agrees at 9 bases. Losses at the gene ends were 3 bases for V and 5 bases for J; bases not matched to a gene: 3. This CDR3 is built from 14 residues. Per germline, CDR1 SGHRS and CDR2 YFSETQ. CDR3 loop: CASSSSGDNNEQFF. The CDR3 DNA sequence: TGCGCCAGCAGCTCTAGCGGGGATAACAATGAGCAGTTCTTC.

This clonotype appeared a few times. The chain uses TRBV12-3 or TRBV12-4 and TRBJ2-3; D is unresolved. V lost 2 bases and J 2 bases, leaving 20 bases between the germline ends. The CDR3 has 18 amino acids. CDR3 protein: CASSLFNTSEVNTDTQYF. The DNA of the CDR3 is TGTGCCAGCAGTTTATTTAACACCTCGGAAGTAAACACAGATACGCAGTATTTT.

The rearrangement links TRBV19 to TRBJ2-2; D remains ambiguous. This CDR3 spans 15 amino acids. Trimming cost V 5 bases and J 1 base, with 11 bases left between them. The germline CDR1 and CDR2 sequences are LNHDA and SQIVND (reference sequence). CDR3 nucleotide sequence: TGTGCCAGTAGTTCATCGCCAGGGAACACCGGGGAGCTGTTTTTT. Encoded protein: CASSSSPGNTGELFF. Variable domain in full (rest from reference TRBV19 and TRBJ2-2): DGGITQSPKYLFRKEGQNVTLSCEQNLNHDAMYWYRQDPGQGLRLIYYSQIVNDFQKGDIAEGYSVSREKKESFPLTVTSAQKNPTAFYLCASSSSPGNTGELFFGEGSRLTVL.

This clonotype was detected only a few times. The chain has TRBV6-5 and TRBJ2-7; possibly TRBD1 for D (6 bases). Trimming cost V 0 bases and J 0 bases, with 15 bases left between them. The CDR3 length is 17 residues. The germline CDR1 and CDR2 sequences are MNHEY and SVGAGI. As DNA, the CDR3 is TGTGCCAGCAGTTACTCGAGATCCGCCAGGGGCTCCTACGAGCAGTACTTC. This codes for CASSYSRSARGSYEQYF.

The gene calls are TRBV29-1 and TRBJ2-5; tentatively, D is TRBD2 (5 bases). The germline gives CDR1 SQVTM, CDR2 ANQGSEA. This CDR3 has 14 amino acids. V lost 3 bases and J 2 bases, leaving 13 bases between the germline ends. The CDR3, as DNA: TGCAGCGTTGATGACGGGGTCCCGCAAGAGACCCAGTACTTC. This codes for CSVDDGVPQETQYF.

This clonotype was observed at least ten times. The gene calls are TRBV6-1 and TRBJ2-3; D is unresolved. Germline V gene lookup returns CDR1 MNHNS and CDR2 SASEGT. V gave up 6 bases and J gave up 2 bases, with 15 bases separating them. The CDR3 consists of 15 residues. CDR3: CASSRLLLNTDTQYF. CDR3 coding DNA: TGTGCCAGCAGCCGGCTTCTACTAAACACAGATACGCAGTATTTT.

This clonotype appeared a few times. The chain is built from TRBV5-1 and TRBJ2-7; the D gene is possibly TRBD1 (6 bases). The germline V gene has CDR1 SGHRS and CDR2 YFSETQ. The CDR3 sequence is 14 residues long. V lost 4 bases, J lost 3 bases, and 14 bases lay in between. This chain's CDR3 is CASSPGTFDYEQYF. CDR3 nucleotides: TGCGCCAGCAGCCCCGGGACATTTGACTACGAGCAGTACTTC.

The V call is TRBV5-5, the J call TRBJ2-1; TRBD2 agrees at 13 bases. The CDR3 is made up of 16 amino acids. Germline values: CDR1 SGHKS, CDR2 YYEKEE (reference sequence). The V and J ends lost 0 bases and 7 bases, in that order; junction bases with no gene match: 4. The CDR3 here is CASSLDLLAGGNEQFF. DNA of the CDR3: TGTGCCAGCAGCTTGGATTTACTAGCGGGAGGGAATGAGCAGTTCTTC. Combining the CDR3 with reference TRBV5-5 and TRBJ2-1 gives the whole variable domain DAGVTQSPTHLIKTRGQQVTLRCSPISGHKSVSWYQQVLGQGPQFIFQYYEKEERGRGNFPDRFSARQFPNYSSELNVNALLLGDSALYLCASSLDLLAGGNEQFFGPGTRLTVL.

At least ten counts were recorded for this clonotype. The rearrangement joins TRBV3-1 to TRBJ1-5; D gene ambiguous. V shed 0 bases and J shed 4 bases, with 4 bases lying between them. The germline V gene has CDR1 LGHDT and CDR2 YNNKEL (reference sequence). The length of the CDR3 is 13 residues. The CDR3 reads CASSQDRNQPQHF. The CDR3 nucleotides are TGTGCCAGCAGCCAAGATAGGAATCAGCCCCAGCATTTT. The variable domain in full, completed from reference TRBV3-1 and TRBJ1-5, reads DTAVSQTPKYLVTQMGNDKSIKCEQNLGHDTMYWYKQDSKKFLKIMFSYNNKELIINETVPNRFSPKSPDKAHLNLHINSLELGDSAVYFCASSQDRNQPQHFGDGTRLSIL.

V usage is TRBV5-1 and J usage is TRBJ2-1, with TRBD1 identical over 7 bases. With 4 bases clipped from V and 9 bases from J, the junction kept 13 bases outside the gene matches. The CDR3 length is 15 residues. Germline V gives CDR1 SGHRS, CDR2 YFSETQ. The CDR3 loop is CASSARDRVVFEQFF. In DNA form, the CDR3 reads TGCGCCAGCAGCGCCCGGGACAGAGTGGTCTTTGAGCAGTTCTTC.

This sequence joins TRBV7-9 and TRBJ2-3; 12 bases line up with TRBD1. CDR3 size: 15 residues. Germline V gives CDR1 SEHNR, CDR2 FQNEAQ (reference sequence). J lost 5 bases, V lost 2 bases, and 2 bases had no gene match. This CDR3 reads CASSLRDRGQDTQYF. The CDR3 coding sequence is TGTGCCAGCAGCTTAAGGGACAGGGGGCAAGATACGCAGTATTTT.